Given below is one TCR beta chain in context. The source of the sample is a study of T cell changes during pregnancy in multiple sclerosis. Profiling relied on immunoSEQ multiplex PCR, and the TCRdb table lists in-frame clones only, not all of them. The sample shows about 48,000 clones, around 92% of them seen only once. Germline CDR1 and CDR2: SGHTA and FQGTGA. The V gene lost 6 bases and the J gene lost 0 bases, with 9 bases spanning the gap. The CDR3 has 14 residues. The chain links TRBV7-3 to TRBJ1-5, with D tentatively TRBD1 (6 bases). Sequencing was performed on CD4+ T cells from peripheral blood mononuclear cells, taken in the second trimester of pregnancy. This receptor was obtained from a female donor in good health, enrolled as a control in a pregnancy study. CDR3 loop: CASRPGVSNQPQHF. CDR3 nucleotide sequence: TGTGCCAGCAGACCAGGGGTTAGCAATCAGCCCCAGCATTTT.